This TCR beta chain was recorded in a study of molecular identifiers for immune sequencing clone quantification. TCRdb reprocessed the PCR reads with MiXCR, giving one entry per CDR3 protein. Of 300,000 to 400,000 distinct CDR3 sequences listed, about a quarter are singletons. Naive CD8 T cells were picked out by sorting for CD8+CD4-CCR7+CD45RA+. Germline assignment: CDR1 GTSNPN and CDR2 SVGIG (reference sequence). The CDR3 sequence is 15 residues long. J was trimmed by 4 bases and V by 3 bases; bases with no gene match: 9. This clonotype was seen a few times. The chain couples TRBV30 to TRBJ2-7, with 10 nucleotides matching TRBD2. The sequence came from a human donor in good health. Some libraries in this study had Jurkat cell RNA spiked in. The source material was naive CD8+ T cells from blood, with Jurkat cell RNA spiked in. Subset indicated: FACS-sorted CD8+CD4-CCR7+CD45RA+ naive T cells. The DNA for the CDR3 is TGTGCCTGGAGGGGGTGGCTAGCGGGAGCGTACGAGCAGTACTTC. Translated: CAWRGWLAGAYEQYF.